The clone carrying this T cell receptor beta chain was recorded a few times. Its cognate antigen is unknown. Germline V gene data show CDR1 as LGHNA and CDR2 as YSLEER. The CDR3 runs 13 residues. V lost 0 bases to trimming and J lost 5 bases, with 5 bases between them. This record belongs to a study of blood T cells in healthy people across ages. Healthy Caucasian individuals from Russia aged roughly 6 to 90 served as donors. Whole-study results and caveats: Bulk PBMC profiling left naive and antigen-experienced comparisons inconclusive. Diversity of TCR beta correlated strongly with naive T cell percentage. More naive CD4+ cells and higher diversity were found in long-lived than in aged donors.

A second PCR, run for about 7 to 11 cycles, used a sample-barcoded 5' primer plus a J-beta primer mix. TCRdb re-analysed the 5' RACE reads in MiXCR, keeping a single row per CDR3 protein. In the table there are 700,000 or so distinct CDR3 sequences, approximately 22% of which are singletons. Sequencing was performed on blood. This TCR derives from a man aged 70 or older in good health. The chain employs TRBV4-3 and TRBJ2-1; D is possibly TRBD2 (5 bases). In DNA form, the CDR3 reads TGCGCCAGCAGCCAAGAGACTAACAATGAGCAGTTCTTC. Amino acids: CASSQETNNEQFF.